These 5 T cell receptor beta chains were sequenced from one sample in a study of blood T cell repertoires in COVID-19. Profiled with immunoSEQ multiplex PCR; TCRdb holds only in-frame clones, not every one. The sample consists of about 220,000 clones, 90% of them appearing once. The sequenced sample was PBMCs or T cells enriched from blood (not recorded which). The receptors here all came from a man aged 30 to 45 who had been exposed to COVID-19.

CDR3 region: CASSPDTRTGAGELFF. CDR3 coding DNA: TGTGCCAGCAGCCCCGATACCAGGACAGGGGCCGGGGAGCTGTTTTTT. The rearrangement joins TRBV7-3 to TRBJ2-2; 9 positions match TRBD1. There are 16 residues in the CDR3. The V gene's germline CDR1 is SGHTA and CDR2 FQGTGA. Trimming at V came to 5 bases and at J to 6 bases, leaving 10 bases not matched to a gene.

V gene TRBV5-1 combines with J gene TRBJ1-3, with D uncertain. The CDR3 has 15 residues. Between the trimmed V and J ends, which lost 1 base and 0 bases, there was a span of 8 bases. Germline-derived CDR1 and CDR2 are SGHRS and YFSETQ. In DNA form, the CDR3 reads TGCGCCAGCAGCTTGACCTCAGTCTCTGGAAACACCATATATTTT. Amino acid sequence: CASSLTSVSGNTIYF.

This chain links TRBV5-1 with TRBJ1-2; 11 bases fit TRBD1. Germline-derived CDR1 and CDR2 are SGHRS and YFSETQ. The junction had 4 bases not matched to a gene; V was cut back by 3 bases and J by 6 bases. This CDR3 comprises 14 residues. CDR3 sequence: CASSWTGGADGYTF. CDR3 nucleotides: TGCGCCAGCAGCTGGACAGGGGGCGCCGATGGCTACACCTTC.

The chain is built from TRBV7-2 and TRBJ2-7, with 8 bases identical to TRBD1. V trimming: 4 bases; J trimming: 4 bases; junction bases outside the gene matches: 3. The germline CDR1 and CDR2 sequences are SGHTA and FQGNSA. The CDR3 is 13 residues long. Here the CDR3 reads CASSSYRGYEQYF. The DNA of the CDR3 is TGTGCCAGCAGCTCCTACAGGGGGTACGAGCAGTACTTC.

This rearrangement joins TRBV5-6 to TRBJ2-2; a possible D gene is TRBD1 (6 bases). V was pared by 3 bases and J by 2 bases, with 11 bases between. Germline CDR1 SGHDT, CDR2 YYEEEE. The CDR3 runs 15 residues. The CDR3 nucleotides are TGTGCCAGCAGCTATTGGACAGCTAACACCGGGGAGCTGTTTTTT. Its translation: CASSYWTANTGELFF.